The 10 T cell receptor beta chains listed next were all sequenced from one sample in a study of shared clonotypes between healthy human individuals. In the naive CD8 group, cells lacked CD45RO and were positively selected for CCR7, so terminally differentiated effector memory CD45RA+ cells were left out. This table comes from immunoSEQ multiplex PCR, and its TCRdb copy is limited to in-frame clones, with some not included. The table records fewer than 1 million clones, roughly 96% of them present only once. The sequenced sample was naive CD8+ T cells sorted from blood. The receptors were sampled from a man aged 25 to 45 in good health.

The V and J genes are TRBV7-9 and TRBJ2-1; the D gene is possibly TRBD1 (5 bases). This CDR3 contains 17 residues. The germline CDR1 and CDR2 sequences are SEHNR and FQNEAQ (reference sequence). V dropped 2 bases and J dropped 6 bases, with 20 bases sitting between them. This chain's CDR3 is CASSLLSSGNLINEQFF. CDR3 nucleotide sequence: TGTGCCAGCAGCTTATTGAGCTCAGGGAATCTCATCAATGAGCAGTTCTTC.

This rearrangement joins TRBV30 to TRBJ2-7; no definite D call. The CDR3 totals 11 residues. V lost 4 bases and J lost 4, with 8 bases in between. The germline gives CDR1 GTSNPN, CDR2 SVGIG (reference sequence). CDR3 in amino acids: CAWKRQYEQYF. Written as DNA, the CDR3 is TGTGCCTGGAAGAGGCAATACGAGCAGTACTTC.

The chain couples TRBV2 to TRBJ2-1, with D hard to call. V was pared by 10 bases and J by 0 bases, with 10 bases between. CDR1 is SNHLY and CDR2 is FYNNEI in the germline V gene. The CDR3 sequence is 13 residues long. CDR3: CANLVDSYNEQFF. CDR3 nucleotides: TGTGCCAACCTTGTCGACTCCTACAATGAGCAGTTCTTC.

The chain has TRBV6-5 and TRBJ2-5; TRBD1 might be the D (6 bases). The CDR3 runs to 12 residues. Looked up from germline, CDR1 is MNHEY and CDR2 is SVGAGI. V gave up 9 bases and J gave up 5 bases, with 13 bases separating them. The CDR3 sequence is CARNRVLETQYF. CDR3 sequence (DNA): TGTGCCAGAAACAGGGTTTTGGAGACCCAGTACTTC.

V usage is TRBV9 and J usage is TRBJ2-3; 8 nucleotides match TRBD2. V was pared by 4 bases and J by 0 bases, with 4 bases of the junction left unmatched. The germline V gene has CDR1 SGDLS and CDR2 YYNGEE. The CDR3 has 15 amino acids. The CDR3 spells CASSSGLASTDTQYF. The CDR3 DNA reads as TGTGCCAGCAGCTCCGGACTAGCTAGCACAGATACGCAGTATTTT.

The chain couples TRBV18 to TRBJ2-3; a possible D gene is TRBD1 (6 bases). Trimming removed 6 bases at V and 1 base at J, with 8 bases between. Germline CDR1 KGHSH, CDR2 LQKENI. The CDR3 consists of 13 residues. CDR3 coding DNA: TGTGCCAGCTCTAACAGGGGCACAGATACGCAGTATTTT. It is translated as CASSNRGTDTQYF.

In nucleotides, the CDR3 is TGTGCCAGCAGCTTAGTCCCTAGCGGGAGGAATGAGCAGTTCTTC. Translated: CASSLVPSGRNEQFF. V usage is TRBV7-8 and J usage is TRBJ2-1; 11 nucleotides agree with TRBD2. Per the germline V gene, CDR1 is SGHVS and CDR2 is FQNEAQ. The V gene end was trimmed by 1 base and the J gene end by 7 bases; junction bases not matched to a gene: 3. This CDR3 is 15 amino acids long.

The rearrangement uses TRBV11-1 and TRBJ2-3, with D perhaps being TRBD1 or TRBD2 (5 bases each). V was shortened by 1 base and J by 1 base, with 12 bases between the two germline ends. The CDR3 has 16 residues. Germline V gene lookup returns CDR1 SGHAT and CDR2 FQDESV (reference sequence). CDR3 in DNA: TGTGCCAGCAGCTTAGTCTCAGGGAGACGCACAGATACGCAGTATTTT. It translates to CASSLVSGRRTDTQYF.

The DNA for the CDR3 is TGTGCCAGTAGTATAGATGGGGCCACAGATTACAATGAGCAGTTCTTC. It specifies CASSIDGATDYNEQFF. The chain is built from TRBV19 and TRBJ2-1, with D perhaps TRBD1 (5 bases). Germline V gene sequence: CDR1 LNHDA, CDR2 SQIVND (reference sequence). The V and J ends lost 0 bases and 4 bases respectively, with 13 bases between them. The CDR3 is 16 amino acids.

Concerning this clone: Other nucleotide sequences in the sample specify the same CDR3. The rearrangement uses TRBV15 and TRBJ1-3; 9 bases match TRBD1. From germline, CDR1 is LNHNV and CDR2 YYDKDF (reference sequence). This CDR3 is 15 amino acids long. J gave up 2 bases and V 3 bases, and 2 bases lay outside the gene matches. The CDR3 protein is CATSRDRGTGNTIYF. In DNA, the CDR3 is TGTGCCACCAGCAGGGACAGGGGAACTGGAAACACCATATATTTT.